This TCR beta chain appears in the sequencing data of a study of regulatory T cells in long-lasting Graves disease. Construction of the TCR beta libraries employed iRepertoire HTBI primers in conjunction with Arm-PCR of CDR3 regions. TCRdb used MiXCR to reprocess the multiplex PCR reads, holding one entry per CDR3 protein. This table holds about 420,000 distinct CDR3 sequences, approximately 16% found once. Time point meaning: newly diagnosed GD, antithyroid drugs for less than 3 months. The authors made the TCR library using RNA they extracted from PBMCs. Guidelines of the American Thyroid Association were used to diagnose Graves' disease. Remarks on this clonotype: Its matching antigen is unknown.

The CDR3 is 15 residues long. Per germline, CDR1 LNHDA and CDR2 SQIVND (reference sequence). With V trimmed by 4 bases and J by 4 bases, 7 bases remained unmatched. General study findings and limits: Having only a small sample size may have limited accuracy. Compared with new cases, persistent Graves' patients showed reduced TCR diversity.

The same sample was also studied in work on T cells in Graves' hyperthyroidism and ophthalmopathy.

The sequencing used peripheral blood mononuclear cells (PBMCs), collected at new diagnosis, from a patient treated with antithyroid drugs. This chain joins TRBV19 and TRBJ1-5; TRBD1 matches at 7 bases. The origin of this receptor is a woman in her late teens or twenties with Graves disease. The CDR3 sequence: CASSTDRPGNQPQHF. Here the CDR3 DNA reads TGTGCCAGTAGTACGGACAGGCCAGGGAATCAGCCCCAGCATTTT.